Below are 27 T cell receptor beta chains sequenced from a single sample in a study of T cells in Graves' hyperthyroidism and ophthalmopathy. It was RNA transcripts that yielded the amplified TCR beta CDR3 regions. Initially, a first-round RT-PCR of the TCR CDR3 employed the HTBI primer set. Using its own MiXCR run on the multiplex PCR reads, TCRdb lists one record per CDR3 protein. Here the sample spans about 570,000 distinct CDR3 sequences, roughly 15% being singletons. Sample: blood. The receptors originated from a woman in her thirties or forties with Graves' hyperthyroidism.

This clonotype appeared many times. This rearrangement joins TRBV28 to TRBJ2-2; maybe TRBD1 (6 bases). This CDR3 is built from 13 residues. The V and J ends lost 6 bases and 5 bases respectively, with 10 bases between them. Germline V gives CDR1 MDHEN, CDR2 SYDVKM. DNA of the CDR3: TGTGCCAGCAGAAATACAGGGACCGGGGAGCTGTTTTTT. Translating gives CASRNTGTGELFF.

The table lists this clonotype with a few counts. The CDR3 region has the DNA TGTGCCAGTAGCAAAGGACTAGCGGGATTCTACGAGCAGTACTTC. Translation: CASSKGLAGFYEQYF. The J gene is TRBJ2-7, the V gene TRBV19; 12 bases are a match to TRBD2. V gave up 6 bases and J gave up 3 bases; unmatched junction bases: 6. Looked up from germline, CDR1 is LNHDA and CDR2 is SQIVND (reference sequence). The CDR3 has 15 residues.

This clonotype has more than one count but fewer than ten. The rearrangement uses TRBV11-2 and TRBJ2-7, with D tentatively TRBD2 (6 bases). CDR1 is SGHAT, CDR2 FQNNGV, per germline. The CDR3 is 14 residues long. The V end was cut by 6 bases, the J end by 2 bases, with 14 bases between. The CDR3 region is CASRRDFGTYEQYF. The CDR3 DNA follows: TGTGCCAGCAGGAGGGACTTCGGAACCTACGAGCAGTACTTC.

In regard to this clonotype: With a much larger clone just one base away, this may be a read error. This rearrangement joins TRBV7-8 to TRBJ2-3; 9 bases align to TRBD2. Germline CDR1 and CDR2: SGHVS and FQNEAQ. The CDR3 contains 19 residues. CDR3 DNA sequence: TGTGCCAGCAGCTCCCGCCGTTCGGCGGGAGGGCGGGAGACAGATGCGCAGTATTTT. The encoded protein is CASSSRRSAGGRETDAQYF.

The sample holds a few counts of this clonotype. The DNA of the CDR3 is TGTGCCAGCAGCGAGGGACAGTCCTACAATGAGCAGTTCTTC. Translated, it gives CASSEGQSYNEQFF. V and J are TRBV9 and TRBJ2-1, with 7 bases lining up with TRBD1. V dropped 3 bases and J dropped 1; count of bases not matched to a gene: 1. The CDR3 has 14 residues. Germline V CDR1 and CDR2: SGDLS, YYNGEE.

This clonotype was detected a few times. The chain carries TRBV20-1 and TRBJ2-1; 14 bases match TRBD2. Germline V CDR1 and CDR2: DFQATT, SNEGSKA (reference sequence). The CDR3 totals 13 residues. V gave up 4 bases and J gave up 8 bases; unmatched junction bases: 1. The CDR3 DNA follows: TGCAGTGCTAAGGGACTAGCGGGAGATGAGCAGTTCTTC. Translating gives CSAKGLAGDEQFF.

V usage is TRBV30 and J usage is TRBJ1-6; D might be TRBD1 (6 bases). The CDR3 spans 14 residues. Trimming stripped 3 bases from V and 5 bases from J, with 11 bases between. Germline V lookup: CDR1 GTSNPN, CDR2 SVGIG (reference sequence). CDR3 sequence (DNA): TGTGCCTGGAGGCGGACAGCTAATAATTCACCCCTCCACTTT. As protein: CAWRRTANNSPLHF.

This clonotype came up a few times. A clone one base away is much larger, so this may be a read error. The missing conserved phenylalanine or tryptophan at the end of this CDR3 makes a read error likely. This chain uses TRBV20-1 with TRBJ2-3, with 8 bases matching TRBD1. The CDR3 has 15 amino acids. Germline trimming cut 0 bases from V and 2 bases from J; bases unmatched to any gene: 4. Germline V lookup: CDR1 DFQATT, CDR2 SNEGSKA (reference sequence). In DNA, the CDR3 is TGCAGTGCTAGAGATCACAGGGGGTTCACAGATACGCAGTATATT. It codes for CSARDHRGFTDTQYI.

A few counts support this clonotype. V usage is TRBV20-1 and J usage is TRBJ2-2; 10 bases are shared with TRBD1. Germline CDR1 reads DFQATT; CDR2 reads SNEGSKA (reference sequence). CDR3 size: 14 residues. Losses at the gene ends were 4 bases for V and 5 bases for J; bases not matched to a gene: 4. CDR3 nucleotides: TGCAGTGCTATAGGGACAGGGGAAACCGGGGAGCTGTTTTTT. Encoded protein: CSAIGTGETGELFF.

Only a few counts were recorded for this clonotype. This chain connects TRBV20-1 to TRBJ1-3; no clear D. This CDR3 is 16 amino acids long. Trimming left V 0 bases short and J 0 bases short, with 12 bases between. Germline V gene sequence: CDR1 DFQATT, CDR2 SNEGSKA (reference sequence). The CDR3 DNA sequence: TGCAGTGCTAGAGATAACCAGAAGAGCTCTGGAAACACCATATATTTT. This gives the protein CSARDNQKSSGNTIYF.

This clonotype was seen many times. The gene calls are TRBV5-1 and TRBJ1-2; 8 bases align to TRBD1. V shed 5 bases and J 2 bases; nucleotides not matched to a gene: 5. From germline, CDR1 is SGHRS and CDR2 YFSETQ. The CDR3 contains 14 residues. The CDR3 loop is CASRPGQANYGYTF. CDR3 nucleotide sequence: TGCGCCAGCAGGCCGGGACAGGCCAACTATGGCTACACCTTC.

The sample holds many counts of this clonotype. The chain is built from TRBV11-2 and TRBJ1-6, with D uncertain. Germline V CDR1 and CDR2: SGHAT, FQNNGV. The CDR3 is 17 residues long. V lost 5 bases to trimming and J lost 7 bases, with 21 bases between them. For the CDR3, the DNA is TGTGCCAGCAGCAAAGAACTCGGCCAAGGAGGGAATTCACCCCTCCACTTT. The encoded protein is CASSKELGQGGNSPLHF.

This chain joins TRBV20-1 and TRBJ2-7, with D tentatively TRBD1 or TRBD2 (6 bases each). With 1 base removed from V and 6 bases from J, the gap between germline ends came to 13 bases. This CDR3 contains 13 residues. Per germline, CDR1 DFQATT and CDR2 SNEGSKA (reference sequence). Here the CDR3 reads CSARGGASREQYF. CDR3 sequence (DNA): TGCAGTGCTAGAGGGGGGGCTTCTCGCGAGCAGTACTTC.

There are many counts of this clonotype. This sequence joins TRBV5-1 and TRBJ2-5, with 12 nucleotides matching TRBD1. The CDR3 runs to 15 residues. With 4 bases clipped from V and 4 bases from J, the junction kept 5 bases outside the gene matches. Germline values: CDR1 SGHRS, CDR2 YFSETQ. The CDR3 DNA is TGCGCCAGCAGCCCGGGACAGGGGGCGAGAGAGACCCAGTACTTC. Translation gives CASSPGQGARETQYF.

This clonotype was seen repeatedly, ten times or more. V gene TRBV28 combines with J gene TRBJ1-1; D call uncertain. Trimming shortened V by 3 bases and J by 0 bases, and 11 bases separated the two germline ends. Germline V gene data show CDR1 as MDHEN and CDR2 as SYDVKM. The CDR3 has 15 residues. The CDR3 sequence is CASSFRSYMNTEAFF. CDR3 sequence (DNA): TGTGCCAGCAGTTTCAGGAGTTACATGAACACTGAAGCTTTCTTT. The whole variable domain, remainder taken from reference TRBV28 and TRBJ1-1, is DVKVTQSSRYLVKRTGEKVFLECVQDMDHENMFWYRQDPGLGLRLIYFSYDVKMKEKGDIPEGYSVSREKKERFSLILESASTNQTSMYLCASSFRSYMNTEAFFGQGTRLTVV.

The sample holds many counts of this clonotype. V usage is TRBV2 and J usage is TRBJ2-1; TRBD2 might be the D (6 bases). Germline-derived CDR1 and CDR2 are SNHLY and FYNNEI. With 2 bases removed from V and 1 base from J, the gap between germline ends came to 12 bases. CDR3 size: 16 residues. Here the CDR3 DNA reads TGTGCCAGCAGTGAATTGGCGGGACCTTCCTACAATGAGCAGTTCTTC. Protein: CASSELAGPSYNEQFF.

This clonotype has a count of ten or more. V is TRBV20-1 and J is TRBJ2-3; 12 bases agree with TRBD2. The CDR3 spans 15 residues. Germline V CDR1 and CDR2: DFQATT, SNEGSKA (reference sequence). V trimming: 5 bases; J trimming: 4 bases; junction bases outside the gene matches: 7. CDR3 nucleotides: TGCAGTGCTCACTTCGGACTAGCGGGGTCAGATACGCAGTATTTT. It yields the protein CSAHFGLAGSDTQYF.

In the case of this clonotype: The junction does not match germline at one end; this may be a read error. This chain uses TRBV11-2 with TRBJ2-4; possibly TRBD2 for D (6 bases). There are 15 residues in the CDR3. Germline-derived CDR1 and CDR2 are SGHAT and FQNNGV. The CDR3 sequence: CASLSGSLAKNIQHF. Written as DNA, the CDR3 is TGTGCCAGCTTGTCGGGCTCACTAGCCAAAAACATTCAGCACTTC.

This clonotype was observed many times. V and J are TRBV28 and TRBJ1-1; 12 bases are a match to TRBD1. The CDR3 length is 15 residues. Germline CDR1 MDHEN, CDR2 SYDVKM. The V segment lost 6 bases and the J segment 4 bases; nucleotides outside the gene matches: 6. The CDR3 loop reads CASRTGTGGTTEAFF. In DNA form, the CDR3 reads TGTGCCAGCAGGACCGGGACAGGGGGCACCACTGAAGCTTTCTTT.

This clonotype has just a few counts. This rearrangement joins TRBV27 to TRBJ2-1, with 7 bases identical to TRBD2. From germline, CDR1 is MNHEY and CDR2 SMNVEV (reference sequence). The CDR3 contains 16 residues. V trimming: 2 bases; J trimming: 6 bases; junction bases outside the gene matches: 10. The CDR3 sequence: CASSLTRPTGGNEQFF. Written as DNA, the CDR3 is TGTGCCAGCAGTTTAACCCGCCCGACGGGAGGCAATGAGCAGTTCTTC.

Ten or more counts support this clonotype. The chain links TRBV2 to TRBJ1-5; D unresolved. Germline CDR1 and CDR2: SNHLY and FYNNEI. This CDR3 has 14 amino acids. V dropped 4 bases and J dropped 0 bases, with 7 bases sitting between them. DNA of the CDR3: TGTGCCAGCAGTGTTTTCCGTAGCAATCAGCCCCAGCATTTT. Residues: CASSVFRSNQPQHF.

This clonotype rates as medium-sized. This chain connects TRBV11-2 to TRBJ2-1; 16 bases align to TRBD2. The CDR3 runs to 18 residues. Germline loops: CDR1 SGHAT, CDR2 FQNNGV. V trimming: 5 bases; J trimming: 5 bases; junction bases outside the gene matches: 9. The DNA of the CDR3 is TGTGCCAGCAGCCGAGGGACTAGCGGGAGGGCCAAACACAATGAGCAGTTCTTC. This translates into CASSRGTSGRAKHNEQFF. Full variable domain (rest looked up from reference TRBV11-2 and TRBJ2-1): EAGVAQSPRYKIIEKRQSVAFWCNPISGHATLYWYQQILGQGPKLLIQFQNNGVVDDSQLPKDRFSAERLKGVDSTLKIQPAKLEDSAVYLCASSRGTSGRAKHNEQFFGPGTRLTVL.

This clonotype was counted between two and nine times. This chain connects TRBV4-1 to TRBJ1-2, with D possibly TRBD1 on 6 matching bases. The CDR3 runs to 15 residues. Trimming cost V 2 bases and J 8 bases, with 18 bases left between them. Per the germline V gene, CDR1 is MGHRA and CDR2 is YSYEKL. CDR3 DNA sequence: TGCGCCAGCAGCCAAACTACAGGGTTTGTAGACGGCTACACCTTC. The encoded protein is CASSQTTGFVDGYTF.

This clonotype occurred many times. This CDR3 reads CASSSSHRGPTGELFF. Here the CDR3 DNA reads TGTGCCAGCAGTTCGAGTCACAGGGGTCCCACCGGGGAGCTGTTTTTT. The chain employs TRBV6-5 and TRBJ2-2, with TRBD1 matching 7 bases. Trimming removed 4 bases from V and 4 bases from J; junction bases left unmatched: 9. The germline V gene encodes CDR1 MNHEY and CDR2 SVGAGI. The CDR3 length is 16 residues.

The genes are TRBV19 and TRBJ1-5; perhaps TRBD1 as D (6 bases). This CDR3 is 13 amino acids long. Trimming removed 7 bases at V and 6 bases at J, with 13 bases between. Per germline, CDR1 LNHDA and CDR2 SQIVND (reference sequence). Written as DNA, the CDR3 is TGTGCCAGTACAACAGGGATAGCTCAGCCCCAGCATTTT. Residues: CASTTGIAQPQHF.

This clonotype was seen at least ten times. The J gene is TRBJ2-7, the V gene TRBV4-2; TRBD1 matches at 9 bases. V gave up 1 base and J gave up 0 bases; unmatched junction bases: 1. Germline values: CDR1 LGHNA, CDR2 YNFKEQ. This CDR3 region has 15 residues. The CDR3 sequence is CASSQGTGDSYEQYF. The CDR3 DNA sequence: TGTGCCAGCAGCCAAGGGACAGGGGACTCCTACGAGCAGTACTTC.

The chain employs TRBV5-1 and TRBJ2-2; 7 nucleotides align to TRBD1. Germline values: CDR1 SGHRS, CDR2 YFSETQ. The CDR3 length is 15 residues. After removal of 3 bases from V and 3 bases from J, the junction contained 5 bases not matched to a gene. The chain's CDR3 is CASSSTGAYTGELFF. The CDR3 DNA sequence: TGCGCCAGCAGCTCAACAGGGGCGTACACCGGGGAGCTGTTTTTT.